These 6 T cell receptor beta chains were sequenced from one sample in a study of cytotoxic CD8 clonotypes in ibrutinib-treated CLL. Method: immunoSEQ multiplex PCR; TCRdb's copy keeps in-frame clones and lacks some. This table holds about 50,000 clones, about 57% found once. The sequences come from PBMCs, collected after 24 months of ibrutinib treatment. The receptors shown here come from a human donor with chronic lymphocytic leukemia.

A single count supports this clone. The V gene is TRBV6-1, the J gene TRBJ2-7; perhaps TRBD1 as D (6 bases). The germline V gene has CDR1 MNHNS and CDR2 SASEGT. Trimming cost V 7 bases and J 4 bases, with 11 bases left between them. The CDR3 is 12 residues long. CDR3 region: CASNKQGYEQYF. The CDR3 DNA sequence: TGTGCCAGCAACAAACAGGGATACGAGCAGTACTTC.

This clone was counted once. The sample holds other DNA sequences that translate to the same CDR3. J is TRBJ2-5 and V is TRBV15; D is uncertain. This CDR3 has 13 residues. Germline CDR1 reads LNHNV; CDR2 reads YYDKDF (reference sequence). The V gene lost 3 bases and the J gene lost 2 bases, with 7 bases spanning the gap. The CDR3 protein is CATSRGYQETQYF. CDR3 nucleotide sequence: TGTGCCACCAGCAGGGGCTATCAAGAGACCCAGTACTTC.

The chain uses TRBV5-5 and TRBJ1-2; no firm D call. The CDR3 length is 11 residues. Per the germline V gene, CDR1 is SGHKS and CDR2 is YYEKEE (reference sequence). The germline V and J ends were trimmed by 4 bases and 5 bases, with 6 bases remaining between them. The CDR3 region has the DNA TGTGCCAGCAGCCTGTATTATGGCTACACCTTC. As protein: CASSLYYGYTF.

This clone appeared many times. V is TRBV19 and J is TRBJ2-7, with 11 bases aligning to TRBD1. The ends lost 3 bases at V and 3 bases at J; junction bases unmatched: 4. The CDR3 extends over 15 amino acids. Germline CDR1 reads LNHDA; CDR2 reads SQIVND (reference sequence). CDR3: CASSMAGTGGYEQYF. CDR3 nucleotides: TGTGCCAGTAGTATGGCCGGGACAGGGGGCTACGAGCAGTACTTC.

The chain has TRBV7-9 and TRBJ1-1; D gene uncertain. The CDR3 loop spans 12 amino acids. Germline V gives CDR1 SEHNR, CDR2 FQNEAQ (reference sequence). V was clipped by 5 bases and J by 10 bases, with 14 bases between them. CDR3 sequence: CASSRGIRRAFF. CDR3 sequence (DNA): TGTGCCAGCAGCCGCGGGATTCGGAGAGCTTTCTTT.

The V gene is TRBV5-1, the J gene TRBJ1-2; D is perhaps TRBD1 (5 bases). CDR3 length: 14 residues. Germline CDR1 is SGHRS and CDR2 is YFSETQ. The V and J ends lost 1 base and 4 bases respectively, with 11 bases between them. The CDR3 DNA reads TGCGCCAGCAGCTTGATGGGGGATGGCTATGGCTACACCTTC. Translated, it gives CASSLMGDGYGYTF.